This is a list of T cell receptor beta chains from one sample in a study of blood T cell repertoires in COVID-19. Libraries were prepared by immunoSEQ multiplex PCR; TCRdb keeps only in-frame clonotypes and omits some of them. In the table there are approximately 60,000 clones, around 76% of which are singletons. The sequencing input was peripheral blood. Source of these receptors: a human donor in a cohort sampled during active COVID-19. CDR3s include the opening cysteine and the closing phenylalanine or tryptophan. Each record gives: J gene, V gene, clone size, D gene, CDR3 protein, CDR3 DNA. The D gene is left open where the match is weak. Not every row has a clone size; where given, it reads once, few, many or a size class.

>TRBJ2-1|TRBV15|-|TRBD2
CATSRVVRGASGGNEQFF
TGTGCCACCAGCAGAGTCGTGAGAGGTGCTAGCGGGGGGAATGAGCAGTTCTTC
>TRBJ1-2|TRBV6-1|-|-
CASSEDIGDGYTF
TGTGCCAGCAGTGAAGATATAGGAGATGGCTACACCTTC
>TRBJ2-1|TRBV11-2|once|TRBD2
CASSLLGTSAYNEQFF
TGTGCCAGCAGCTTGCTCGGGACTAGCGCCTACAATGAGCAGTTCTTC
>TRBJ1-4|TRBV25-1|few|TRBD1
CASSDTGQQNEKLFF
TGTGCCAGCAGTGACACGGGACAGCAAAATGAAAAACTGTTTTTT
>TRBJ2-1|TRBV3-1/TRBV3-2|-|TRBD2
CASSPGLADNNEQFF
TGTGCCAGCAGCCCGGGGCTAGCGGATAACAATGAGCAGTTCTTC
>TRBJ1-1|TRBV2|-|-
CASSEWGQGAFF
TGTGCCAGCAGTGAATGGGGACAAGGGGCTTTCTTT
>TRBJ1-5|TRBV2|-|-
CASSKQNQPQHF
TGTGCCAGCAGTAAGCAAAATCAGCCCCAGCATTTT
>TRBJ2-2|TRBV25-1|-|TRBD1
CASSVPGQGIFAGELFF
TGTGCCAGCAGTGTGCCGGGACAGGGAATCTTCGCCGGGGAGCTGTTTTTT
>TRBJ2-5|TRBV5-4|-|-
CASSPGGREETQYF
TGTGCCAGCAGCCCCGGAGGGCGAGAAGAGACCCAGTACTTC
>TRBJ1-5|TRBV2|once|TRBD1
CASGAGGGQPQHF
TGTGCCAGCGGTGCAGGGGGTGGTCAGCCCCAGCATTTT
>TRBJ2-2|TRBV5-1|-|-
CASSLANTGELFF
TGCGCCAGCAGCCTCGCGAACACCGGGGAGCTGTTTTTT
>TRBJ2-7|TRBV6-8|many|TRBD1
CASSYQGAKRAEQYF
TGTGCCAGCAGTTACCAGGGGGCGAAGCGAGCCGAGCAGTACTTC
>TRBJ2-3|TRBV27|-|-
CASTAGPSTDTQYF
TGTGCCAGCACCGCGGGACCTAGCACAGATACGCAGTATTTT
>TRBJ1-1|TRBV6-2/TRBV6-3|-|TRBD1
CASSYGTGGGFSEAFF
TGTGCCAGCAGTTATGGGACAGGGGGCGGGTTTTCTGAAGCTTTCTTT
>TRBJ2-4|TRBV28|-|TRBD1
CASSPQGVGDIQYF
TGTGCCAGCAGCCCACAGGGGGTGGGGGACATTCAGTACTTC
>TRBJ2-2|TRBV19|-|TRBD1
CASSIGQGGELFF
TGTGCCAGTAGTATAGGACAGGGCGGGGAGCTGTTTTTT
>TRBJ1-4|TRBV2|-|-
CASSGGLSEKLFF
TGTGCCAGCTCCGGGGGGCTTAGTGAAAAACTGTTTTTT
>TRBJ1-5|TRBV19|-|TRBD1
CASSPRDRARNQPQHF
TGTGCCAGTAGTCCGAGGGACAGGGCGCGTAATCAGCCCCAGCATTTT
>TRBJ2-3|TRBV4-3|-|TRBD2
CASSQGAGGPDTQYF
TGCGCCAGCAGCCAAGGTGCGGGGGGGCCAGATACGCAGTATTTT
>TRBJ2-1|TRBV9|-|-
CASSVSGPPNEQFF
TGTGCCAGCAGCGTAAGCGGACCCCCCAATGAGCAGTTCTTC
>TRBJ2-3|TRBV4-2|-|TRBD2
CASSQAGGQGDTQYF
TGTGCCAGCAGCCAAGCGGGGGGGCAGGGAGATACGCAGTATTTT
>TRBJ1-4|TRBV30|-|TRBD1
CAWSRSFGQGDEKLFF
TGTGCCTGGAGTCGTTCGTTCGGACAGGGGGATGAAAAACTGTTTTTT
>TRBJ2-3|TRBV13|-|-
CASSSPADTQYF
TGTGCCAGCAGCTCCCCCGCAGATACGCAGTATTTT
>TRBJ1-1|TRBV14|once|TRBD1
CASSTRTGRNTEAFF
TGTGCCAGCAGCACCCGGACAGGAAGGAACACTGAAGCTTTCTTT
>TRBJ1-1|TRBV7-9|-|TRBD1
CASSLGGQGRAEAFF
TGTGCCAGCAGCTTAGGGGGACAGGGGCGGGCTGAAGCTTTCTTT
>TRBJ2-7|TRBV2|-|TRBD1
CASSASVVDRDYDEQYF
TGTGCCAGCAGTGCATCCGTGGTGGACAGGGATTACGACGAGCAGTACTTC
>TRBJ1-2|TRBV2|-|-
CASSESHTGYTF
TGTGCCAGCAGTGAATCCCACACTGGCTACACCTTC
>TRBJ2-3|TRBV11-2|-|TRBD2
CASSLETGGPDTQYF
TGTGCCAGCAGCTTAGAGACGGGGGGACCAGATACGCAGTATTTT
>TRBJ2-7|TRBV9|-|-
CASSVGTGKYEQYF
TGTGCCAGCAGCGTAGGAACAGGGAAGTACGAGCAGTACTTC
>TRBJ1-1|TRBV3-1/TRBV3-2|-|-
CAPAGLGLSGPEAFF
TGTGCCCCCGCGGGATTGGGCCTGTCCGGCCCTGAAGCTTTCTTT
>TRBJ1-5|TRBV5-4|once|TRBD1
CASSWGQDQPQHF
TGTGCCAGCAGCTGGGGACAGGATCAGCCCCAGCATTTT
>TRBJ1-3|TRBV7-9|-|-
CASSPQGNTIYF
TGTGCCAGCAGCCCCCAGGGGAACACCATATATTTT
>TRBJ2-1|TRBV19|-|TRBD1
CASKPGQGVYNEQFF
TGTGCCAGTAAACCGGGACAGGGGGTCTACAATGAGCAGTTCTTC
>TRBJ1-2|TRBV6-2/TRBV6-3|-|-
CASSHAQGANYGYTF
TGTGCCAGCAGCCACGCACAGGGAGCTAACTATGGCTACACCTTC
>TRBJ2-3|TRBV5-5|-|TRBD2
CASSPSRAGVRDTQYF
TGTGCCAGCAGCCCGTCCCGGGCGGGGGTAAGGGATACGCAGTATTTT
>TRBJ2-1|TRBV15|-|-
CATSRDGGAAYNEQFF
TGTGCCACCAGCAGAGATGGGGGGGCCGCCTACAATGAGCAGTTCTTC
>TRBJ2-5|TRBV5-1|-|-
CASSFRQAAQETQYF
TGCGCCAGCAGCTTTCGCCAGGCAGCACAAGAGACCCAGTACTTC
>TRBJ2-2|TRBV18|-|TRBD1
CASSPGQRGAGELFF
TGTGCCAGCTCGCCGGGACAGAGGGGCGCCGGGGAGCTGTTTTTT
>TRBJ2-5|TRBV24-1|-|TRBD2
CATSDPGTSGVETQYF
TGTGCCACCAGTGACCCCGGGACTAGCGGGGTAGAGACCCAGTACTTC
>TRBJ1-2|TRBV9|few|-
CASSVVEGSGYTF
TGTGCCAGCAGCGTAGTTGAGGGATCTGGCTACACCTTC
>TRBJ1-6|TRBV6-5|-|TRBD1
CASGERTGNSPLHF
TGTGCCAGCGGGGAGAGGACAGGGAACTCACCCCTCCACTTT